The 12 T cell receptor beta chains below were found in one sample sequenced in a study of CXCR3-negative and CXCR3-positive naive CD8 T cells. Libraries of TRB cDNA were made by 5' RACE and carried UMIs. TCRdb reworked the 5' RACE reads into one entry per CDR3 protein, no DNA. The table counts about 5,800 distinct CDR3 sequences; about 1.5% lies in the top ten. Sequencing was done on a sample of naive CXCR3- CD8+ T cells from blood. The subset was: CD45RO-CCR7+CD27+CD95- naive CD8+ T cells lacking CXCR3 (TNR3-). The receptors shown here come from a human donor in good health. Some clones in this sample may be carry-over from other donors' samples.

The genes are TRBV20-1 and TRBJ1-1; with no DNA, the TCRdb D assignment of TRBD1 cannot be verified. Looked up from germline, CDR1 is DFQATT and CDR2 is SNEGSKA (reference sequence). The CDR3 sequence is 15 residues long. CDR3 in amino acids: CSAHPVDRRNTEAFF.

The chain couples TRBV12-3 or TRBV12-4 to TRBJ2-7. The CDR3 length is 13 residues. The CDR3: CASSWSGLYEQYF.

This clonotype registers medium-sized by frequency. The chain has TRBV23-1 and TRBJ2-1; TCRdb indicates TRBD1, and absent DNA this call remains unverified. Being an ORF, TRBV23-1 has a function that is uncertain. CDR3 length: 13 amino acids. The CDR3 here is CASSRGRNNEQFF.

Judged by frequency, this clonotype is medium-sized. The genes are TRBV20-1 and TRBJ2-7; TCRdb lists TRBD2, though no DNA is available to test this call. Germline V lookup: CDR1 DFQATT, CDR2 SNEGSKA (reference sequence). The CDR3 length is 18 residues. The CDR3 is CSADPGASGKSLSYEQYF.

This clonotype is classed as medium-sized (0.01 to 0.1%) by frequency. V usage is TRBV14 and J usage is TRBJ2-7. Germline loops: CDR1 SGHDN, CDR2 FVKESK. This CDR3 spans 11 amino acids. The CDR3 loop is CASSLSYEQYF.

Frequency places this clonotype as medium-sized. This chain uses TRBV6-6 with TRBJ2-3. Germline-derived CDR1 and CDR2 are MNHNY and SVGAGI (reference sequence). This CDR3 comprises 11 residues. The CDR3 spells CASSPLDTQYF.

The V and J genes are TRBV5-5 and TRBJ2-7. The CDR3 is 14 residues long. In germline, CDR1 is SGHKS, CDR2 YYEKEE (reference sequence). CDR3 sequence: CASSLLSFSYEQYF.

By frequency, this clonotype registers medium-sized (0.01 to 0.1%). This sequence joins TRBV29-1 and TRBJ2-7; lacking DNA, the TRBD1 call made by TCRdb goes unchecked. From germline, CDR1 is SQVTM and CDR2 ANQGSEA. This CDR3 has 13 residues. CDR3 in amino acids: CSVPGGSSYEQYF.

Considering frequency, this clonotype is medium-sized (0.01 to 0.1%). This chain's CDR3 is CASSSGTTGYEQYF. This rearrangement joins TRBV7-6 to TRBJ2-7; TCRdb proposes TRBD2, but this gene call is untestable without DNA. Germline-derived CDR1 and CDR2 are SGHVS and FNYEAQ. This CDR3 contains 14 residues.

This clonotype shows up as medium-sized by frequency. V gene TRBV7-8 combines with J gene TRBJ2-3. CDR1 is SGHVS, CDR2 FQNEAQ, per germline. This CDR3 has 12 residues. The CDR3 sequence: CASSLVSDTQYF.

This clonotype is medium-sized by frequency. The chain combines TRBV6-5 with TRBJ2-7; TCRdb outputs TRBD1, but without DNA this stays unchecked. The CDR3 length is 13 residues. Germline CDR1 is MNHEY and CDR2 is SVGAGI. The CDR3 here is CASSQGTAYEQYF.

The V call is TRBV14, the J call TRBJ2-3; TCRdb picks TRBD2, but there is no DNA to check that call. The CDR3 extends over 17 amino acids. From germline, CDR1 is SGHDN and CDR2 FVKESK. The CDR3 loop is CASSQVSVKREKDTQYF. Using reference TRBV14 and TRBJ2-3 for the parts outside the CDR3, the full variable domain is EAGVTQFPSHSVIEKGQTVTLRCDPISGHDNLYWYRRVMGKEIKFLLHFVKESKQDESGMPNNRFLAERTGGTYSTLKVQPAELEDSGVYFCASSQVSVKREKDTQYFGPGTRLTVL.